This is a list of T cell receptor beta chains from one sample in a study of blood T cell repertoires in COVID-19. This table comes from immunoSEQ multiplex PCR, and its TCRdb copy is limited to in-frame clones, with some not included. The profile shows under 200,000 clones, about 90% of them singletons. Material for sequencing was peripheral blood. The receptors stem from a man aged 55 to 70 with active or convalescent COVID-19. Both conserved end residues are part of each CDR3. Each record gives: D gene, clone size, V gene, J gene, CDR3 protein, CDR3 DNA. A D gene is named only where the DNA matches it firmly. Size tells how often a clone was seen (once, few, many) or the class of an expanded clone, and some rows leave it out.

-	-	TRBV24-1	TRBJ2-3	CATSDPRGAADTQYF	TGTGCCACCAGTGACCCTCGGGGGGCCGCAGATACGCAGTATTTT
-	-	TRBV3-1/TRBV3-2	TRBJ1-1	CASSRGQVNTEAFF	TGTGCCAGCAGCCGCGGGCAGGTTAACACTGAAGCTTTCTTT
-	-	TRBV10-2	TRBJ1-6	CASSDSGREDSPLHF	TGCGCCAGCAGTGATTCGGGCAGGGAGGACTCACCCCTCCACTTT
TRBD1	once	TRBV2	TRBJ2-1	CASSKEQGAEQFF	TGTGCCAGCAGCAAAGAGCAGGGGGCTGAGCAGTTCTTC
-	-	TRBV3-1/TRBV3-2	TRBJ2-1	CASSQAGYNEQFF	TGTGCCAGCAGCCAAGCAGGGTACAATGAGCAGTTCTTC
TRBD2	once	TRBV24-1	TRBJ2-5	CATSDSALRLAGVQETQYF	TGTGCCACCAGTGATTCCGCCCTCCGACTAGCGGGGGTCCAAGAGACCCAGTACTTC
-	-	TRBV7-2	TRBJ2-2	CARGELNTGELFF	TGTGCCAGGGGCGAGCTGAACACCGGGGAGCTGTTTTTT
-	-	TRBV6-5	TRBJ1-5	CASEKYSNQPQHF	TGTGCCAGCGAGAAGTATAGCAATCAGCCCCAGCATTTT
-	once	TRBV20-1	TRBJ1-2	CSASRGGYTF	TGCAGTGCTAGCAGGGGTGGCTACACCTTC
-	-	TRBV24-1	TRBJ1-5	CATSDVNQPQHF	TGTGCCACCAGTGACGTGAATCAGCCCCAGCATTTT
TRBD2	-	TRBV24-1	TRBJ2-3	CATSDPIAGGRDTQYF	TGTGCCACCAGTGACCCTATAGCGGGGGGGCGGGATACGCAGTATTTT
TRBD1	-	TRBV6-1	TRBJ1-5	CASSDIGRGRGGGNQPQHF	TGTGCCAGCAGTGATATAGGCAGGGGGCGAGGGGGCGGCAATCAGCCCCAGCATTTT
-	-	TRBV3-1/TRBV3-2	TRBJ1-2	CASSQAPDSLWGYTF	TGTGCCAGCAGCCAAGCACCAGACAGTTTGTGGGGCTACACCTTC
-	-	TRBV7-9	TRBJ1-6	CASGQGTSYNSPLHF	TGTGCCAGCGGCCAGGGGACCTCCTATAATTCACCCCTCCACTTT
TRBD2	many	TRBV3-1/TRBV3-2	TRBJ2-7	CASSPGTSGELYEQYF	TGTGCCAGCAGCCCGGGGACTAGCGGAGAACTCTACGAGCAGTACTTC
-	-	TRBV2	TRBJ2-7	CASSVPGAYEQYF	TGTGCCAGCAGTGTGCCGGGGGCCTACGAGCAGTACTTC